These 17 T cell receptor beta chains were sequenced from one sample in a study of T cell changes during pregnancy in multiple sclerosis. Some clones are missing from TCRdb's copy, which holds only in-frame ones; the method was immunoSEQ multiplex PCR. The profile covers 40,000 to 60,000 clones, with about nine tenths appearing a single time and 1.5% taken by the ten largest. Material: peripheral blood, obtained in the first trimester of pregnancy. These receptors were obtained from a female donor in good health, enrolled as a control in a pregnancy study.

Relative to its sample, this clone is medium-sized. This chain connects TRBV6-4 to TRBJ2-4; possibly TRBD2 for D (5 bases). The V gene's germline CDR1 is MRHNA and CDR2 SNTAGT. Deletions cut 0 bases from V and 5 bases from J, with 5 bases between. CDR3 length: 13 amino acids. DNA for the CDR3: TGTGCCAGCAGTGACTCTAGCGAAAACATTCAGTACTTC. This codes for CASSDSSENIQYF.

This chain uses TRBV30 with TRBJ1-5; D perhaps matches TRBD1 (6 bases). CDR1 is GTSNPN, CDR2 SVGIG, per germline (reference sequence). This CDR3 contains 13 residues. Trimming pared 1 base from V and 5 bases from J, leaving 9 bases between. CDR3 nucleotides: TGTGCCTGGAGTGCAGGGGATCATCAGCCCCAGCATTTT. Its translation is CAWSAGDHQPQHF.

This chain links TRBV28 with TRBJ2-5; D possibly corresponds to TRBD1 (5 bases). V shed 7 bases and J shed 4 bases, with 13 bases lying between them. Germline V CDR1 and CDR2: MDHEN, SYDVKM. The CDR3 extends over 13 amino acids. The CDR3 loop reads CASTPGSGETQYF. The CDR3 DNA sequence: TGTGCCAGCACCCCAGGGTCGGGAGAGACCCAGTACTTC.

The rearrangement uses TRBV25-1 and TRBJ2-1; D remains ambiguous. The germline V gene has CDR1 MGHDK and CDR2 SYGVNS. The length of the CDR3 is 15 residues. With 2 bases removed from V and 3 bases from J, the gap between germline ends came to 11 bases. The chain's CDR3 is CASSEGGSVYNEQFF. DNA of the CDR3: TGTGCCAGCAGTGAAGGTGGTTCGGTCTACAATGAGCAGTTCTTC.

The V gene is TRBV28, the J gene TRBJ1-2; D remains unclear. Trimming left V 2 bases short and J 0 bases short, with 10 bases between. This CDR3 is built from 15 residues. Germline CDR1 reads MDHEN; CDR2 reads SYDVKM. The CDR3 protein is CASSLAPGTNYGYTF. CDR3 DNA sequence: TGTGCCAGCAGTTTAGCTCCGGGAACTAACTATGGCTACACCTTC.

The V and J genes are TRBV7-9 and TRBJ2-5, with 8 bases aligning to TRBD1. With V trimmed by 4 bases and J by 1 base, 8 bases remained unmatched. The CDR3 covers 16 residues. In germline, CDR1 is SEHNR, CDR2 FQNEAQ (reference sequence). Here the CDR3 reads CASSSPGQGGQETQYF. CDR3 coding DNA: TGTGCCAGCAGCTCTCCCGGACAGGGCGGCCAAGAGACCCAGTACTTC. The full variable domain, completed using reference TRBV7-9 and TRBJ2-5, is DTGVSQNPRHKITKRGQNVTFRCDPISEHNRLYWYRQTLGQGPEFLTYFQNEAQLEKSRLLSDRFSAERPKGSFSTLEIQRTEQGDSAMYLCASSSPGQGGQETQYFGPGTRLLVL.

The chain joins TRBV18 to TRBJ2-3; D gene ambiguous. Looked up from germline, CDR1 is KGHSH and CDR2 is LQKENI. This CDR3 spans 14 amino acids. V was clipped by 3 bases and J by 1 base, with 8 bases between them. Here the CDR3 reads CASSPPVGTDTQYF. DNA for the CDR3: TGTGCCAGCTCACCCCCGGTGGGCACAGATACGCAGTATTTT.

This clone was seen a few times. The chain has TRBV11-2 and TRBJ1-2; unclear D gene. The CDR3 contains 14 residues. V lost 0 bases, J lost 6 bases, and 11 bases lay in between. Germline values: CDR1 SGHAT, CDR2 FQNNGV. CDR3 nucleotides: TGTGCCAGCAGCTTAGATCGGACTGCTCATGGCTACACCTTC. It specifies CASSLDRTAHGYTF.

This chain uses TRBV19 with TRBJ2-2; 9 bases are shared with TRBD2. V was clipped by 5 bases and J by 4 bases; unmatched bases: 5. In germline, CDR1 is LNHDA, CDR2 SQIVND (reference sequence). The CDR3 runs 15 residues. The CDR3 sequence: CASSLWTSVTGELFF. CDR3 in DNA: TGTGCCAGTAGTCTATGGACTAGCGTCACCGGGGAGCTGTTTTTT.

Points on this clone: The junction and the germline gene differ at one end; a read error may be behind it. The chain joins TRBV20-1 to TRBJ2-5; D might be TRBD1 or TRBD2, each matching 5 bases. The CDR3 has 10 amino acids. Germline assignment: CDR1 DFQATT and CDR2 SNEGSKA (reference sequence). CDR3 sequence: CSARGATQYF. CDR3 nucleotide sequence: TGCAGTGCCAGAGGGGCAACCCAGTACTTC.

V and J are TRBV5-6 and TRBJ2-5; 9 nucleotides match TRBD1. Germline CDR1 reads SGHDT; CDR2 reads YYEEEE. V was pared by 7 bases and J by 7 bases, with 11 bases of the junction left unmatched. The CDR3 has 14 residues. DNA for the CDR3: TGTGCCAGCCAGACGCGACAGGGGGTCGGGACCCAGTACTTC. Its translation: CASQTRQGVGTQYF.

The rearrangement joins TRBV28 to TRBJ2-1; D is perhaps TRBD2 (5 bases). Trimming removed 1 base at V and 4 bases at J, with 20 bases between. Per germline, CDR1 MDHEN and CDR2 SYDVKM. This CDR3 is 18 amino acids long. The chain's CDR3 is CASSLYPLGSIGYNEQFF. CDR3 sequence (DNA): TGTGCCAGCAGTTTATACCCATTGGGGAGTATAGGATACAATGAGCAGTTCTTC.

This chain links TRBV27 with TRBJ1-1; 8 bases map to TRBD1. This CDR3 comprises 15 residues. From germline, CDR1 is MNHEY and CDR2 SMNVEV (reference sequence). V lost 5 bases to trimming and J lost 3 bases; unmatched junction nucleotides: 8. Here the CDR3 DNA reads TGTGCCAGCAGTCCCCGACAGGGGTTATACACTGAAGCTTTCTTT. It codes for CASSPRQGLYTEAFF.

V is TRBV9 and J is TRBJ2-2; possibly TRBD1 for D (5 bases). Germline lookup yields CDR1 SGDLS and CDR2 YYNGEE. Trimming removed 6 bases at V and 4 bases at J, with 13 bases between. The CDR3 has 14 amino acids. This CDR3 is CASNLGAITGELFF. The CDR3 bases are TGTGCCAGCAACCTAGGGGCCATCACCGGGGAGCTGTTTTTT.

This chain links TRBV5-1 with TRBJ1-1; the match to TRBD1 covers 11 bases. V shed 0 bases and J 5 bases; nucleotides not matched to a gene: 3. This CDR3 region has 15 residues. The germline CDR1 and CDR2 sequences are SGHRS and YFSETQ. DNA for the CDR3: TGCGCCAGCAGCTTGGCGGGACAGGGGGGTACTGAAGCTTTCTTT. This translates into CASSLAGQGGTEAFF.

The chain has TRBV7-2 and TRBJ2-1, with D perhaps TRBD2 (5 bases). The CDR3 sequence is 18 residues long. Germline V gene sequence: CDR1 SGHTA, CDR2 FQGNSA. Trimming took 5 bases from V and 0 from J, leaving 20 bases between them. In nucleotides, the CDR3 is TGTGCCAGCAGCCATCCGGGGTCCCTTCACCGCTCCTACAATGAGCAGTTCTTC. Its protein is CASSHPGSLHRSYNEQFF.

The V call is TRBV28, the J call TRBJ2-7; TRBD2 agrees at 15 bases. The CDR3 consists of 18 residues. V trimming: 6 bases; J trimming: 4 bases; junction bases outside the gene matches: 13. CDR1 and CDR2 from the germline V gene are MDHEN and SYDVKM. CDR3 sequence: CASRRQAGLAGGNYEQYF. The CDR3 coding sequence is TGTGCCAGCAGACGACAGGCGGGACTAGCGGGAGGCAATTACGAGCAGTACTTC.